This T cell receptor (beta chain) was retrieved from a study of beta chain features in type 1 diabetes. Germline V gene sequence: CDR1 LNHDA, CDR2 SQIVND (reference sequence). The CDR3 spans 14 residues. Trimming cost V 5 bases and J 7 bases, with 14 bases left between them. Study-wide results and limits: Type 1 diabetes patients showed a moderate but significant shortening of TCRB CDR3s in all four CD4+ subsets.

Purity above 95% was achieved in all sorted populations. The sample holds a few counts of this clone. Its matching antigen is unknown. Expressed TCRB transcripts got sequenced, as all isolated RNA was reverse transcribed. TCRdb's table, derived via immunoSEQ multiplex PCR, lists solely in-frame clones and lacks some. In the table there are 120,000 to 150,000 clones, roughly 50% of which are singletons. The TCR sequence derives from a man aged 18 to 30 in good health. The specimen was Tregs from blood. The chain recombines TRBV19 with TRBJ1-4; TRBD1 might be the D (6 bases). The CDR3 bases are TGTGCCAGTAGTTTGAGGGGACATGCTGAAAAACTGTTTTTT. Residues: CASSLRGHAEKLFF.